This T cell receptor beta chain was identified during a study of shared clonotypes between healthy human individuals. For the study at large: A donor's plate count was three for CD4 naive and three for CD4 memory; CD8 naive had two and CD8 memory one. Regarding the study as a whole: Between a few donors, naive CD4 clonotypes were shared at a level of approximately 5%.

Authors' processing steps: For the immunoSEQ data, sequences were junction-only without quality scores, so filtering differed. Using immunoSEQ multiplex PCR, the repertoire was profiled, and TCRdb retains in-frame clones only, with some absent. The DNA gave D and trimming, while V, J and clone size come from that table. The sample holds about 1 million clones; about 75% are singletons and the top ten take approximately 1.5%. V was cut by 8 bases and J by 2 bases, with 13 bases left in between. The CDR3 consists of 14 residues. Germline assignment: CDR1 MNHEY and CDR2 SVGAGI. Worth noting for this clone: What it binds is unknown.

The gene calls are TRBV6-5 and TRBJ1-5, with a weak D call TRBD1 (5 bases). This sequence originates from a man younger than 35 in good health. The sample consisted of memory CD4+ T cells sorted from blood. Subset given: CD45RA-negative fraction. In DNA form, the CDR3 reads TGTGCCAGCTCCCCGGGGGGTGGCAATCAGCCCCAGCATTTT. This translates into CASSPGGGNQPQHF.